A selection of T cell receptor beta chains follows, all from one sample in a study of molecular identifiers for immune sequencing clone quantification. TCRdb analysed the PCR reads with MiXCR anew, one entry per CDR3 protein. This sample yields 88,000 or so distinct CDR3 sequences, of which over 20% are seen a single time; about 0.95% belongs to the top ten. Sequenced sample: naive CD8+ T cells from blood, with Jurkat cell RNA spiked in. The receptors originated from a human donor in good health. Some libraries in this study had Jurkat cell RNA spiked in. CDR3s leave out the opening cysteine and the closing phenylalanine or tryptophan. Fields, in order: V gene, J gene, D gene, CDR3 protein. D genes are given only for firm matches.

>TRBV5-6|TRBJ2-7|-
ASSAQRYPYEQY
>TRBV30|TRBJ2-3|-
AWSSLRDTQY
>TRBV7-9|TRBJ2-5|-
ASSSLTHQETQY
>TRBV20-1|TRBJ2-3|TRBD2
SAREGLTDTQY
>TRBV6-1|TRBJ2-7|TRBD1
ASSPGTAIYEQY
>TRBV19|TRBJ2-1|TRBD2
ASSTWTSGHNEQF
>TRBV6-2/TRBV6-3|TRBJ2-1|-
ASSTYPDRTAWNEQF
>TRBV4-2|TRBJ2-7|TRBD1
ASSHRQGYEQY
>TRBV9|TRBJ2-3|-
ASSSEGFALDTQY
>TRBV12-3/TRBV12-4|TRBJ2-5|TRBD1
ASSRDRGSRETQY
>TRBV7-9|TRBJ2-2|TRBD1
ASSSADRVRVVSGELF
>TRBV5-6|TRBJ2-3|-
ASSQKLDPDGTDTQY
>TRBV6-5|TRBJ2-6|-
ASSEPREDGANVPT
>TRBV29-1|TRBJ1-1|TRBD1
SVEATDRGYSTEAF
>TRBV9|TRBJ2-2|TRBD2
ATGTSGGPSTGELF
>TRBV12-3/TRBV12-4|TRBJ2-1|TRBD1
ASSPGTGGGAEQF
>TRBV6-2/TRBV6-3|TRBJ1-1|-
ASSYSRVLMNTEAF
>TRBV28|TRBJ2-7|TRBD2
ASSLGMTSGSNYEQY